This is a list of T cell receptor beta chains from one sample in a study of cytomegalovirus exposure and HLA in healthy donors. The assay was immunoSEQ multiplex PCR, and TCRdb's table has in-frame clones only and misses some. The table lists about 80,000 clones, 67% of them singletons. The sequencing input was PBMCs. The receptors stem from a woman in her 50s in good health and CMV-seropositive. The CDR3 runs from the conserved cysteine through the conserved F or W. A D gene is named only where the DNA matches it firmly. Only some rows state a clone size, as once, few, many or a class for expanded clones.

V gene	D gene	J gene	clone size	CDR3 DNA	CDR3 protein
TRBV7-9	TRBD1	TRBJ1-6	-	TGTGCCAGCAGCTTAACCCGACAGGGTTCACCCCTCCACTTT	CASSLTRQGSPLHF
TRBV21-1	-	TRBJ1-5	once	TGTGCCAGCAGCAAAGAGAGCACCGGGACAGCGAGCAATCAGCCCCAACATTTT	CASSKESTGTASNQPQHF
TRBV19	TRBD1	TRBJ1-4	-	TGTGCCAGTAGTATCGGGCCCGGGACAGGGAGGAAAAAACTGTTTTTT	CASSIGPGTGRKKLFF
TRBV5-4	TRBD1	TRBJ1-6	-	TGTGCCAGCAGCCTAGGGGGCGGGTGGAATTCACTCCTCCACTTT	CASSLGGGWNSLLHF
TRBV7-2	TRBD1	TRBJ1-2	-	TGTGCCAGCAGCCTGGTTGACAGGGTCTATGGCTACACCTTC	CASSLVDRVYGYTF
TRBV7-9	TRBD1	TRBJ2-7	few	TGTGCCAGCAGCTCCGGGACAGGGTGGGGTAGGCGGTACTTC	CASSSGTGWGRRYF
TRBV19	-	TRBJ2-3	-	TGTGCCAGTAGTATCGAGGTAGCAGCTAGCACAGATACGCAGTATTTT	CASSIEVAASTDTQYF
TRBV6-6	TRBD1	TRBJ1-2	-	TGTGCCAGCCTTCTAAGACAGGGGGCGGTAGATTATGGCTACACCTTC	CASLLRQGAVDYGYTF
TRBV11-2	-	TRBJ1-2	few	TGTGCCAGCAGCTTAGAACAGGGTATCTATGGCTACACCTTC	CASSLEQGIYGYTF
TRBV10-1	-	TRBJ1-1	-	TGCGCCAGCAGTGAGTCGCGAGCCCGGGAAGCTTTCTTT	CASSESRAREAFF
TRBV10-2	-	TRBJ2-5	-	TGCGCCAGCAGTGAGGGGGTAGGGGGTTTGAAAGAGACCCAGTACTTC	CASSEGVGGLKETQYF
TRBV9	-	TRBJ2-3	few	TGTGCCAGCAGCGTCGGGATGGCGACAGATACGCAGTATTTT	CASSVGMATDTQYF
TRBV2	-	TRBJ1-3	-	TGTGCCAGCACCCTGGGGCGAGAATATGGAAACACCATATATTTT	CASTLGREYGNTIYF
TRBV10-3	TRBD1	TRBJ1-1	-	TGTGCCATCGGCCGGGGGCAGGGGGGAACTGAAGCTTTCTTT	CAIGRGQGGTEAFF
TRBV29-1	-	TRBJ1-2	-	TGCAGCGTTGAGGTACAGGGTGAAGCTAACTATGGCTACACCTTC	CSVEVQGEANYGYTF
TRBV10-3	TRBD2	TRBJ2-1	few	TGTGCCATCAGTGAGAGTGCGAGCGGGGGGGCCGTAGAGCAGTTCTTC	CAISESASGGAVEQFF
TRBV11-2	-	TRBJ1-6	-	TGTGCCAGCAGCTTACAGGCCTATAATTCACCCCTCCACTTT	CASSLQAYNSPLHF
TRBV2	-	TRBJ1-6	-	TGTGCCAGCAGTGGACAGTATAATTCACCCCTCCACTTT	CASSGQYNSPLHF
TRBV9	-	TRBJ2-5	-	TGTGCCAGCAGCGTAGATGGCCGGGGAGAAGAGACCCAGTACTTC	CASSVDGRGEETQYF
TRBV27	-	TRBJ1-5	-	TGTGCCAGCAGGGGTTCAGGGGTAGGGCGCAATCAGCCCCAGCATTTT	CASRGSGVGRNQPQHF
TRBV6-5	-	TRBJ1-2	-	TGTGCCAGCAGCAAGGAACAGGACGCTAACTATGGCTACATCTTC	CASSKEQDANYGYIF
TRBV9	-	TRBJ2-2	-	TGTGCCAGCAGCGTAGTTCTGAACACCGGGGAGCTGTTTTTT	CASSVVLNTGELFF
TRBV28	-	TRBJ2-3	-	TGTGCCAGCAGTTTATCTGCAGATACGCAGTATTTT	CASSLSADTQYF
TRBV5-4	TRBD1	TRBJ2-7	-	TGTGCCAGCAGTGGGTCCCCTAACACAGGGGAAAACGAGCAGTACTTC	CASSGSPNTGENEQYF
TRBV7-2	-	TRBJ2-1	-	TGTGCCAGCAGCTTAGCGGCAGTCGAGAGGGGGAATGAGCAGTTCTTC	CASSLAAVERGNEQFF
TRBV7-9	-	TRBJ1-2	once	TGTGCCAGCAGCTACAAGGAAACAGGGATCGACCCTTATGGCTACACCTTC	CASSYKETGIDPYGYTF
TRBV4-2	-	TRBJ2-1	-	TGTGCCAGCAGCCAAGATCGACAGACCAATGAGCAGTTCTTC	CASSQDRQTNEQFF
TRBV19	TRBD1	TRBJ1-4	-	TGTGCCAGTAGAATCGGGACAGTTAGGGGTGAAAAACTGTTTTTT	CASRIGTVRGEKLFF
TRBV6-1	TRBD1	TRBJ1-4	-	TGTGCCAGCAGTGAATTGAGCGGGGACAGGGAAAAACTGTTTTTT	CASSELSGDREKLFF
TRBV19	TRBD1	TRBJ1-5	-	TGTGCCAGCGACTCCGGGACAGGGGTGGGTCAGCCCCAGCATTTT	CASDSGTGVGQPQHF
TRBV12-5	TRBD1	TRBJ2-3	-	TGTGCTAGTGGTTCAGGGACAGGGGGCGCAAATACGCAGTATTTT	CASGSGTGGANTQYF
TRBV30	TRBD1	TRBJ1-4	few	TGTGCCTGGGGCGTGGGACAGAGGGGAGAAAAACTGTTTTTT	CAWGVGQRGEKLFF
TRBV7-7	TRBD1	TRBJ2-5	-	TGTGCCAGCAGCTTAACGACAGGGCTCCAAGAGACCCAGTACTTC	CASSLTTGLQETQYF
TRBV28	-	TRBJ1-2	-	TGTGCCAGCAGTTTGGAGCAGTTCTCTGGCTACACCTTC	CASSLEQFSGYTF
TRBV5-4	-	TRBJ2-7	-	TGTGCCAGCAGCTTGGATACCCCAGGTTACTACGAGCAGTACTTC	CASSLDTPGYYEQYF
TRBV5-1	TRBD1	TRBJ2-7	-	TGCGCCAGCAGCCCCACAGGGGAAACCTACGAGCAGTACTTC	CASSPTGETYEQYF
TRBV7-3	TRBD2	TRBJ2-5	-	TGTGCCAGCAGCTTAAATAGCGGGGCCGTGGAGACCCAGTACTTC	CASSLNSGAVETQYF
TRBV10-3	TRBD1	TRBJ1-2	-	TGTGCCATCAGTGAAACATCACAGGGGGCCCCCTATGGCTACACCTTC	CAISETSQGAPYGYTF
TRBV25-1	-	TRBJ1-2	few	TGTGCCAGCAGTGAGGGGGGTGGTGGCTACACCTTC	CASSEGGGGYTF
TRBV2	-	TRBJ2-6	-	TGTGCCAGCAGAGCTGACAGTTTTGGGGCCAACGTCCTGACTTTC	CASRADSFGANVLTF
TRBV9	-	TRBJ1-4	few	TGTGCCAGCAGCACGGCGACAGACGATAATGAAAAACTGTTTTTT	CASSTATDDNEKLFF
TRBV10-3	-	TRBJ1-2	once	TGTGCCATCAGTGAGTCTCCCGGTGGCTACACCTTC	CAISESPGGYTF
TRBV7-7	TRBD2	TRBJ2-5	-	TGTGCCAGCAGCTTAGCACTAGCGGTAGAGACCCAGTACTTC	CASSLALAVETQYF
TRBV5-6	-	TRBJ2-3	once	TGTGCCAGCAGCTTGGGTCTGGGGGGTGAGGCAGATACGCAGTATTTT	CASSLGLGGEADTQYF
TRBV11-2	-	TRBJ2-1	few	TGTGCCAGCAGTGGGCAGGTGGTACAATACAATGAGCAGTTCTTC	CASSGQVVQYNEQFF
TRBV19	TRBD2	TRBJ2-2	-	TGTGCCAGTACCCAACTAGGCGGAGCGGGGGGGCCCACCGGGGAGCTGTTTTTT	CASTQLGGAGGPTGELFF
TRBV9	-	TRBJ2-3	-	TGTGCCAGCAGCCTACGTCGAGCGCGGGGCGGTGGAACAGATACGCAGTATTTT	CASSLRRARGGGTDTQYF
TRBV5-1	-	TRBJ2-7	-	TGCGCCAGCAGCTTGGAAACACAAACCTACGAGCAGTACTTC	CASSLETQTYEQYF
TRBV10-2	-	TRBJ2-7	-	TGCGCCAGCAGCACGACGACCTTAGGGAGCGAGCAGTACTTC	CASSTTTLGSEQYF
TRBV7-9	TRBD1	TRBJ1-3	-	TGTGCCAGCAGCTGGGGCAGGGGGTACTCTGGAAACACCATATATTTT	CASSWGRGYSGNTIYF
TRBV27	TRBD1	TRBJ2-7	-	TGTGCCAGCAGTTTATGGACAGGGGGAAAAGACTACGAGCAGTACTTC	CASSLWTGGKDYEQYF
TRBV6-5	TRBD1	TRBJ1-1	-	TGTGCCAGCAGCCCGACAGGGGCCATGAACACTGAAGCTTTCTTT	CASSPTGAMNTEAFF
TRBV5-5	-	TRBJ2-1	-	TGTGCCAGCACTGTTACCCCGTCAGACTACAATGAGCAGTTCTTC	CASTVTPSDYNEQFF
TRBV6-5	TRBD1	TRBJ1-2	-	TGTGCCAGCAGTTACTCAGGGACAGGGGGCGATGGCTACACCTTC	CASSYSGTGGDGYTF
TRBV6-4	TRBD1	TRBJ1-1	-	TGTGCCAGCAGTACAGGGGAGAACACTGAAGCTTTCTTT	CASSTGENTEAFF
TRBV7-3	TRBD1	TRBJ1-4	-	TGTGCCAGCAGCTCCAAACAGGGGTCGGAAAAACTGTTTTTT	CASSSKQGSEKLFF
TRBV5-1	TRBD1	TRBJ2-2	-	TGCGCCAGCAGCCCCAGGGGGCGAGGGGAGATCACCGGGGAGCTGTTTTTT	CASSPRGRGEITGELFF
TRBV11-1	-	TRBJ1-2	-	TGTGCCAGCAGCGGACAAACAGTTTTCTATGGCTACACCTTC	CASSGQTVFYGYTF
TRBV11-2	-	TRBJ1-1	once	TGTGCCAGCAGCCCTGGCAGTGAAGCTTTCTTT	CASSPGSEAFF
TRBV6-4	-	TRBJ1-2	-	TGTGCCAGCAGTGACGGCACGAACTATGGCTACACCTTC	CASSDGTNYGYTF